These 30 T cell receptor beta chains share one sample of origin, sequenced in a study of response to subunit inactivated influenza vaccine. TCRdb reprocessed the RT-PCR reads with MiXCR, giving one entry per CDR3 protein. Here the sample spans 650,000 to 800,000 distinct CDR3 sequences, 11% to 15% being singletons. This specimen was PBMCs from blood, taken less than 15 days before vaccination. The receptors here all came from a man in his forties or fifties who received an inactivated influenza vaccine.

This clonotype was observed at least ten times. The chain joins TRBV5-1 to TRBJ2-7; 7 bases are a match to TRBD1. This CDR3 comprises 13 residues. V lost 1 base and J lost 3; bases outside the gene matches: 1. Germline CDR1 reads SGHRS; CDR2 reads YFSETQ. In DNA form, the CDR3 reads TGCGCCAGCAGCTTGCGGGACAGCTACGAGCAGTACTTC. This gives the protein CASSLRDSYEQYF.

This clonotype was seen only a few times. The chain carries TRBV5-1 and TRBJ1-2; D not certain. Germline values: CDR1 SGHRS, CDR2 YFSETQ. V gave up 3 bases and J gave up 8 bases, with 26 bases separating them. The CDR3 totals 17 residues. Written as DNA, the CDR3 is TGCGCCAGCAGCTCAGGACTTTACATCGAACCCGCCTTGGGCTACACCTTC. Translating it yields CASSSGLYIEPALGYTF.

This chain connects TRBV5-6 to TRBJ2-3; perhaps TRBD2 as D (5 bases). CDR1 is SGHDT and CDR2 is YYEEEE in the germline V gene. The ends were cut back, 0 bases at V and 3 bases at J, with 14 bases in the middle. CDR3 size: 16 residues. The CDR3 here is CASSLELAGWTDTQYF. The DNA for the CDR3 is TGTGCCAGCAGCTTGGAGCTAGCCGGGTGGACAGATACGCAGTATTTT.

The CDR3 DNA sequence: TGCGCCAGCAGCCAAGGCGACTCCTATAATTCACCCCTCCACTTT. Its protein is CASSQGDSYNSPLHF. V is TRBV4-3 and J is TRBJ1-6; the D is unclear. Germline V gives CDR1 LGHNA, CDR2 YSLEER. The ends were cut back, 1 base at V and 0 bases at J, with 4 bases in the middle. This CDR3 comprises 15 residues.

The CDR3 here is CSVGPTGMDGYGYTF. The CDR3 DNA reads as TGCAGCGTTGGGCCGACAGGGATGGATGGCTATGGCTACACCTTC. V gene TRBV29-1 combines with J gene TRBJ1-2, with 7 nucleotides matching TRBD1. With 4 bases clipped from V and 4 bases from J, the junction kept 12 bases outside the gene matches. In germline, CDR1 is SQVTM, CDR2 ANQGSEA. This CDR3 region has 15 residues.

This clonotype showed up just a few times. This chain connects TRBV30 to TRBJ2-1, with 9 bases identical to TRBD2. CDR3 size: 15 residues. Per germline, CDR1 GTSNPN and CDR2 SVGIG (reference sequence). V lost 0 bases and J lost 3; bases outside the gene matches: 3. This CDR3 reads CAWSVSLAGYNEQFF. CDR3 DNA sequence: TGTGCCTGGAGTGTATCACTAGCGGGCTACAATGAGCAGTTCTTC.

This clonotype was observed a few times. The chain is built from TRBV5-6 and TRBJ2-7; 7 bases line up with TRBD2. Trimming at V came to 4 bases and at J to 0 bases, leaving 4 bases not matched to a gene. The CDR3 runs to 14 residues. Germline V gene lookup returns CDR1 SGHDT and CDR2 YYEEEE. In DNA form, the CDR3 reads TGTGCCAGCAGCCAGACTAGCAGCTCCTACGAGCAGTACTTC. Protein product: CASSQTSSSYEQYF.

The rearrangement links TRBV28 to TRBJ1-1; 8 positions agree with TRBD1. J lost 0 bases, V lost 7 bases, and 10 bases had no gene match. Germline loops: CDR1 MDHEN, CDR2 SYDVKM. This CDR3 spans 16 amino acids. The CDR3 region is CASTGDRSPLNTEAFF. The CDR3, as DNA: TGTGCCAGCACCGGGGACAGGAGTCCTCTGAACACTGAAGCTTTCTTT.

A few counts support this clonotype. The chain couples TRBV5-1 to TRBJ2-1; the match to TRBD2 covers 7 bases. The CDR3 consists of 15 residues. The junction had 5 bases not matched to a gene; V was cut back by 2 bases and J by 3 bases. Germline V CDR1 and CDR2: SGHRS, YFSETQ. The CDR3 loop is CASSFTSANYNEQFF. The CDR3 coding sequence is TGCGCCAGCAGCTTTACTAGCGCTAACTACAATGAGCAGTTCTTC.

In DNA form, the CDR3 reads TGTGCCTGGAGCGAAGACTTTGACTCGCAAGGCTACACCTTC. It codes for CAWSEDFDSQGYTF. The chain joins TRBV30 to TRBJ1-2; D remains ambiguous. The CDR3 contains 14 residues. Germline CDR1 is GTSNPN and CDR2 is SVGIG (reference sequence). V gave up 3 bases and J gave up 8 bases, with 19 bases separating them.

This sequence joins TRBV7-9 and TRBJ2-2; D is uncertain. CDR1 is SEHNR and CDR2 is FQNEAQ in the germline V gene (reference sequence). The length of the CDR3 is 12 residues. Trimming took 6 bases from V and 6 from J, leaving 8 bases between them. CDR3 region: CASRREAGELFF. The CDR3 DNA is TGTGCCAGCAGAAGAGAGGCCGGGGAGCTGTTTTTT.

This chain connects TRBV24-1 to TRBJ2-5, with TRBD2 matching over 8 bases. With V trimmed by 1 base and J by 1 base, 4 bases remained unmatched. The CDR3 contains 16 residues. Germline lookup yields CDR1 KGHDR and CDR2 SFDVKD. CDR3 sequence reads: CATSDFSTSGQETQYF. The CDR3 bases are TGTGCCACCAGTGATTTTTCAACTAGCGGCCAAGAGACCCAGTACTTC.

This clonotype was counted a few times. V usage is TRBV5-4 and J usage is TRBJ2-1; 7 bases map to TRBD2. The CDR3 covers 20 residues. V shed 1 base and J 6 bases; nucleotides not matched to a gene: 22. Germline V CDR1 and CDR2: SGHNT, YYREEE (reference sequence). The CDR3 coding sequence is TGTGCCAGCAGCTTGTCGGCTAGCGGAAGTACGCCTGTTGCCCTCAATGAGCAGTTCTTC. Its translation is CASSLSASGSTPVALNEQFF.

With regard to this clonotype: Just one base apart from a much larger clone, this may be a read error. The CDR3 nucleotides read TGCAGTGCTAGCCCAGATCAGACTATGAACACTGAAGCTTTCTTT. It codes for CSASPDQTMNTEAFF. The rearrangement joins TRBV20-1 to TRBJ1-1; no definite D call. CDR1 is DFQATT, CDR2 SNEGSKA, per germline (reference sequence). The CDR3 is 15 residues long. The ends were cut back, 3 bases at V and 0 bases at J, with 14 bases in the middle.

This clonotype was counted only a few times. The genes are TRBV19 and TRBJ2-1, with TRBD2 matching over 8 bases. The V segment lost 10 bases and the J segment 0 bases; nucleotides outside the gene matches: 17. The CDR3 totals 18 residues. Germline V gene lookup returns CDR1 LNHDA and CDR2 SQIVND (reference sequence). The CDR3, as DNA: TGTGCCACCCAGCCTGGGGCGGGAGGATCGAGCTCCTACAATGAGCAGTTCTTC. Amino acids: CATQPGAGGSSSYNEQFF.

This clonotype was detected a few times. The rearrangement joins TRBV19 to TRBJ2-7; TRBD2 matches at 9 bases. The CDR3 loop spans 15 amino acids. The ends lost 6 bases at V and 0 bases at J; junction bases unmatched: 6. Germline lookup yields CDR1 LNHDA and CDR2 SQIVND (reference sequence). In nucleotides, the CDR3 is TGTGCCAGTAGGGGAGCGGGAGGACGCTCCTACGAGCAGTACTTC. It encodes CASRGAGGRSYEQYF. The variable domain in full, with the rest retrieved from reference TRBV19 and TRBJ2-7, is DGGITQSPKYLFRKEGQNVTLSCEQNLNHDAMYWYRQDPGQGLRLIYYSQIVNDFQKGDIAEGYSVSREKKESFPLTVTSAQKNPTAFYLCASRGAGGRSYEQYFGPGTRLTVT.

This rearrangement joins TRBV3-1 to TRBJ2-1; 8 positions agree with TRBD2. Per germline, CDR1 LGHDT and CDR2 YNNKEL (reference sequence). This CDR3 comprises 17 residues. V was pared by 1 base and J by 7 bases, with 12 bases of the junction left unmatched. This CDR3 reads CASSQGTIAGLENEQFF. The CDR3 bases are TGTGCCAGCAGCCAAGGAACTATAGCGGGACTTGAGAATGAGCAGTTCTTC.

The rearrangement links TRBV7-2 to TRBJ2-1; D gene ambiguous. Trimming cost V 0 bases and J 0 bases, with 12 bases left between them. The V gene's germline CDR1 is SGHTA and CDR2 FQGNSA. The CDR3 sequence is 17 residues long. The CDR3: CASSLAPTKGSYNEQFF. The CDR3 coding sequence is TGTGCCAGCAGCTTAGCGCCGACGAAGGGCTCCTACAATGAGCAGTTCTTC.

V is TRBV3-1 and J is TRBJ1-1; the D is unclear. Trimming shortened V by 5 bases and J by 3 bases, and 13 bases separated the two germline ends. Germline V gene data show CDR1 as LGHDT and CDR2 as YNNKEL (reference sequence). The CDR3 contains 14 residues. The CDR3 DNA follows: TGTGCCAGCAGCTCCCTTCTGGGTGACACTGAAGCTTTCTTT. The encoded protein is CASSSLLGDTEAFF.

There are many counts of this clonotype. This chain links TRBV29-1 with TRBJ1-6; D gene unclear. This CDR3 region has 13 residues. V lost 4 bases and J lost 0, with 4 bases in between. Germline V gene sequence: CDR1 SQVTM, CDR2 ANQGSEA. The CDR3 sequence: CSVGDSYNSPLHF. The CDR3 DNA reads TGCAGCGTTGGGGACTCCTATAATTCACCCCTCCACTTT.

V and J are TRBV29-1 and TRBJ1-3, with D unresolved. This CDR3 comprises 12 residues. Trimming shortened V by 7 bases and J by 1 base, and 8 bases separated the two germline ends. Germline assignment: CDR1 SQVTM and CDR2 ANQGSEA. The CDR3 DNA sequence: TGCAGCGCTGGGTCATCTGGAAACACCATATATTTT. Its protein product is CSAGSSGNTIYF.

The chain is built from TRBV12-3 or TRBV12-4 and TRBJ2-1; D is ambiguous. This CDR3 contains 14 residues. The V end lost 7 bases, the J end lost 7 bases, and 17 bases lay between the germline ends. CDR3 protein: CASTTPLAWNEQFF. CDR3 coding DNA: TGTGCCAGCACCACCCCGTTAGCCTGGAATGAGCAGTTCTTC.

This clonotype was seen ten or more times. One end of the junction varies from germline; a read error may be responsible. CDR3 residues: CASRLAGRSYNEQFF. DNA of the CDR3: TGTGCCAGCAGATTAGCGGGACGCTCCTACAATGAGCAGTTCTTC. The chain is built from TRBV7-2 and TRBJ2-1; TRBD2 matches 8 bases. The CDR3 contains 15 residues. Germline lookup yields CDR1 SGHTA and CDR2 FQGNSA. Looking up the rest from reference TRBV7-2 and TRBJ2-1 gives the full variable domain: GAGVSQSPSNKVTEKGKDVELRCDPISGHTALYWYRQSLGQGLEFLIYFQGNSAPDKSGLPSDRFSAERTGGSVSTLTIQRTQQEDSAVYLCASRLAGRSYNEQFFGPGTRLTVL.

CDR3 sequence: CASSNQGVPYEQYF. In nucleotides, the CDR3 is TGTGCCAGCAGCAACCAGGGAGTCCCCTACGAGCAGTACTTC. J is TRBJ2-7 and V is TRBV7-9; perhaps D is TRBD1 or TRBD2 (5 bases each). The CDR3 consists of 14 residues. The ends were cut back, 5 bases at V and 2 bases at J, with 13 bases in the middle. The germline V gene has CDR1 SEHNR and CDR2 FQNEAQ (reference sequence).

This clonotype has a handful of counts. The chain links TRBV6-2 or TRBV6-3 to TRBJ2-7, with 7 positions matching TRBD1. Germline values: CDR1 MNHEY, CDR2 SVGEGT. CDR3 length: 16 residues. V lost 3 bases to trimming and J lost 2 bases; unmatched junction nucleotides: 10. CDR3: CASSYHRQGSTYEQYF. As DNA, the CDR3 is TGTGCCAGCAGTTATCACCGACAGGGATCAACCTACGAGCAGTACTTC.

This clonotype came up a few times. The CDR3 DNA is TGTGCCAGCAGCCCGCGGACTAGCGGGGGGGCCGAGTACAATGAGCAGTTCTTC. Protein sequence: CASSPRTSGGAEYNEQFF. The chain employs TRBV9 and TRBJ2-1; 15 bases agree with TRBD2. The CDR3 spans 18 residues. Germline CDR1 is SGDLS and CDR2 is YYNGEE. J was trimmed by 4 bases and V by 4 bases; bases with no gene match: 9.

This clonotype has ten or more counts. V is TRBV28 and J is TRBJ2-7, with unresolved D. The CDR3 is made up of 13 amino acids. V was shortened by 5 bases and J by 0 bases, with 8 bases between the two germline ends. From germline, CDR1 is MDHEN and CDR2 SYDVKM. The DNA of the CDR3 is TGTGCCAGCAGTAGAGTCAGCTCCTACGAGCAGTACTTC. This gives the protein CASSRVSSYEQYF.

The gene calls are TRBV6-5 and TRBJ2-1; 7 nucleotides match TRBD2. The junction had 14 bases not matched to a gene; V was cut back by 2 bases and J by 4 bases. Germline CDR1 is MNHEY and CDR2 is SVGAGI. This CDR3 region has 18 residues. CDR3 amino acids: CASSYRRRAGVPYNEQFF. The CDR3 DNA sequence: TGTGCCAGCAGTTACCGGAGGAGGGCGGGAGTCCCTTACAATGAGCAGTTCTTC.

This clonotype has more than one count but fewer than ten. V usage is TRBV7-2 and J usage is TRBJ2-7; no firm D call. Germline loops: CDR1 SGHTA, CDR2 FQGNSA. The CDR3 is 12 residues long. V was trimmed by 6 bases and J by 6 bases, leaving 12 bases between them. In nucleotides, the CDR3 is TGTGCCAGCAGGACCCCCCCGGGCGAGCAGTACTTC. Amino acid sequence: CASRTPPGEQYF.

This clonotype appeared many times. The chain carries TRBV5-1 and TRBJ2-3; the D is unclear. The CDR3 consists of 15 residues. Trimming removed 2 bases at V and 2 bases at J, with 12 bases between. Germline-derived CDR1 and CDR2 are SGHRS and YFSETQ. CDR3 loop: CASSLPPPPTDTQYF. In nucleotides, the CDR3 is TGCGCCAGCAGCTTACCCCCCCCGCCCACAGATACGCAGTATTTT.